This T cell receptor beta chain derives from a study of blood T cells in healthy people across ages. Findings and caveats of the study: Bulk PBMC profiling left naive and antigen-experienced comparisons inconclusive.

Concerning this clonotype: Its antigen remains unidentified.

The sample, roughly 9.5 milliliters of peripheral blood, was drawn from each donor. PBMCs numbering at least 7 million were isolated per sample. This CDR3 region has 16 residues. CDR1 and CDR2 from the germline V gene are SNHLY and FYNNEI. It was with a sample-barcoded 5' primer and a J-beta primer mix that a second PCR of roughly 6 to 12 cycles was run. MiXCR was run by TCRdb on the 5' RACE reads, yielding one entry per CDR3 protein. The table has 600,000 to 650,000 distinct CDR3 sequences, roughly 58% seen once. The sequence came from a man aged 55-75 years in good health. The sample comprised blood. The rearrangement links TRBV2 to TRBJ2-7; D perhaps matches TRBD1 (6 bases). The last part of the DNA fits TRBJ2-5 better; the J call may be wrong. CDR3 residues: CASSPRPGDVVETQYF. DNA for the CDR3: TGTGCCAGCAGCCCCCGGCCAGGGGATGTCGTAGAGACCCAGTACTTC.